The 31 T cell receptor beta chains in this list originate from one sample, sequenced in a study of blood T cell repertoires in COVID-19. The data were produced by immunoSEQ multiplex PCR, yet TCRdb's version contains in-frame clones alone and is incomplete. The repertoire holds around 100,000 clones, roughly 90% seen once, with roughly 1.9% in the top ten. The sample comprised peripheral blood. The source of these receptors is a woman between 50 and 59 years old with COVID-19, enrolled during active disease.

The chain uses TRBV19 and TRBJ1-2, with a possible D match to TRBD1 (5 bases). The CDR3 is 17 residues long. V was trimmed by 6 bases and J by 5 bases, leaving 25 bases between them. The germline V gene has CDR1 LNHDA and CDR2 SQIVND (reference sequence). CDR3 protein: CASSSFYPGGIRYGYTF. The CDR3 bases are TGTGCCAGTAGCAGCTTCTATCCGGGGGGGATACGGTATGGCTACACCTTC.

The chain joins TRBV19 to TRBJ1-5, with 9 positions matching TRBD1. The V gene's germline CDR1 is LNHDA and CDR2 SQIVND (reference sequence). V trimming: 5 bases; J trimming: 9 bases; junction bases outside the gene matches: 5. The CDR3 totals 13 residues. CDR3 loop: CASSRDRVLPQHF. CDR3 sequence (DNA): TGTGCCAGTAGTCGGGACAGGGTTTTGCCCCAGCATTTT.

The CDR3 loop is CASPPFKRGGFDEQFF. CDR3 nucleotide sequence: TGTGCCAGTCCCCCTTTTAAGCGGGGGGGATTCGATGAGCAGTTCTTC. The chain recombines TRBV21-1 with TRBJ2-1; TRBD2 was called by the table and not checked on the DNA. TRBV21-1 is annotated as a pseudogene. The CDR3 length is 16 residues.

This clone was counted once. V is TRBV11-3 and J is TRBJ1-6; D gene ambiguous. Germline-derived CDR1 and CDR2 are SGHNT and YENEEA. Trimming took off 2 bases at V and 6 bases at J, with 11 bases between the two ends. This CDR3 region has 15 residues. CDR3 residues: CASSLSPGSNSPLHF. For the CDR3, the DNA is TGTGCCAGCAGCTTATCCCCAGGATCTAATTCACCCCTCCACTTT.

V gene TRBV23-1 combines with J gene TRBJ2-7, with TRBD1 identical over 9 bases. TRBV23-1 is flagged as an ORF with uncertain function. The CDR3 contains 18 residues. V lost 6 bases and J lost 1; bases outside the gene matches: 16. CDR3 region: CASSLAPRDRALSYEQYV. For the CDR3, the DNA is TGCGCCAGCAGCCTAGCACCCCGGGACAGGGCCCTTTCCTACGAGCAGTACGTC.

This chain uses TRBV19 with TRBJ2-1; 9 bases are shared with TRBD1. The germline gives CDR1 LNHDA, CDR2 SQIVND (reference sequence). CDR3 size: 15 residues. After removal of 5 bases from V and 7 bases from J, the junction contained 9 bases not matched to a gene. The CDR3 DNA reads TGTGCCAGTAGTGCCTCGGGGACAGGGAGAAATGAGCAGTTCTTC. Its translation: CASSASGTGRNEQFF.

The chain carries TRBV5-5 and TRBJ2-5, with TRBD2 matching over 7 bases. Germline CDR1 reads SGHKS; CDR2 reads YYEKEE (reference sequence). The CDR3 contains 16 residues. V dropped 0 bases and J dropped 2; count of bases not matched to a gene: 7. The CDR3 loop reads CASSLGARGLQETQYF. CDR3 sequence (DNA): TGTGCCAGCAGCTTGGGGGCGCGGGGGTTACAAGAGACCCAGTACTTC.

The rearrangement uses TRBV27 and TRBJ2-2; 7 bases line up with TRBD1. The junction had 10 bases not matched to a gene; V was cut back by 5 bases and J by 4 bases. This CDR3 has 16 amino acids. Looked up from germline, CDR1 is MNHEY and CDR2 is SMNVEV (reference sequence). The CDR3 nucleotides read TGTGCCAGCAGTCCAGGACAGGTTGGGGCCACCGGGGAGCTGTTTTTT. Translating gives CASSPGQVGATGELFF.

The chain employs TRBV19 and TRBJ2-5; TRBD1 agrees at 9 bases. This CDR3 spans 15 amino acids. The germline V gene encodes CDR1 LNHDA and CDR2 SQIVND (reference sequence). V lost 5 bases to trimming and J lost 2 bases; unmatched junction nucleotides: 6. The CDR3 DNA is TGTGCCAGTAGTCTACAGGGGGCCCGACAAGAGACCCAGTACTTC. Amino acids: CASSLQGARQETQYF.

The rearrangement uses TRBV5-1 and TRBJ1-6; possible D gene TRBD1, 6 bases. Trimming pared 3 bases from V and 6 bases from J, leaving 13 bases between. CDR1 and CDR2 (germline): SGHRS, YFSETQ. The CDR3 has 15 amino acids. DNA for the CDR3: TGCGCCAGCAGCTCCTTTACAGGGTCTAATTCACCCCTCCACTTT. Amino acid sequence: CASSSFTGSNSPLHF.

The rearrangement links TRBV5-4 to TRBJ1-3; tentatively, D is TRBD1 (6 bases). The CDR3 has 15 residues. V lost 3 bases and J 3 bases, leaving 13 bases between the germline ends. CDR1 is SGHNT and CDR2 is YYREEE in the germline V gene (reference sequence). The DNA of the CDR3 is TGTGCCAGCAGCTCACAGGGTCCAGGTGGAAACACCATATATTTT. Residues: CASSSQGPGGNTIYF.

CDR3 DNA sequence: TGTGCCAGCAGCTCTTTGTGGACAGGGTCCGGCTACACCTTC. Residues: CASSSLWTGSGYTF. This rearrangement joins TRBV11-2 to TRBJ1-2; 8 bases line up with TRBD1. The germline V gene has CDR1 SGHAT and CDR2 FQNNGV. This CDR3 spans 14 amino acids. V shed 4 bases, J shed 8 bases, and the junction held 9 bases outside the gene matches.

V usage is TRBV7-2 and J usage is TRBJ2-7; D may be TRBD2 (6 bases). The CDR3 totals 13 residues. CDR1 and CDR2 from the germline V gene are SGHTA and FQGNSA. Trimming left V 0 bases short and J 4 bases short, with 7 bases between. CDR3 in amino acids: CASSLAEGYEQYV. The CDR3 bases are TGTGCCAGCAGCTTAGCGGAGGGGTACGAGCAGTACGTC.

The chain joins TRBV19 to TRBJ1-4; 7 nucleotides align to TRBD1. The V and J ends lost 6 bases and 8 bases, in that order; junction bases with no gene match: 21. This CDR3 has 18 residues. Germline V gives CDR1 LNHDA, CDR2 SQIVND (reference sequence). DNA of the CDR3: TGTGCCAGTAGCCACATCCTGTCGCCCCCACAGGGGCAAGAAAAACTGTTTTTT. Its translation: CASSHILSPPQGQEKLFF.

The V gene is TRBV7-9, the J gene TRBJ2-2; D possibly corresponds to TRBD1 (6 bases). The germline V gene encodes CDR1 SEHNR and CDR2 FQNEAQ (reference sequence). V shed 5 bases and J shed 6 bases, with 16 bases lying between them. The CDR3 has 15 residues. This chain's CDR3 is CASSQNRVPPGELFF. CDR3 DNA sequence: TGTGCCAGCAGCCAGAACAGGGTTCCTCCCGGGGAGCTGTTTTTT.

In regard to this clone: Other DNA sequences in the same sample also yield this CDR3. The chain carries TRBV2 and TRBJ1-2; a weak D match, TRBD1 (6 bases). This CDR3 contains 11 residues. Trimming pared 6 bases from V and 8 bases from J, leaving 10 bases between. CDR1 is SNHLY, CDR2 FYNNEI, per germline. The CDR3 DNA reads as TGTGCCAGCAGACAGGGCTACGGCTACACCTTC. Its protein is CASRQGYGYTF.

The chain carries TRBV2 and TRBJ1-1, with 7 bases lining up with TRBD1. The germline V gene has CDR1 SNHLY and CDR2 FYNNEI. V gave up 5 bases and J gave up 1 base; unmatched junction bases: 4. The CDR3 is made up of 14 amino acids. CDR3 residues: CASSIQGPNTEAFF. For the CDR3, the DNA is TGTGCCAGCAGTATACAGGGGCCGAACACTGAAGCTTTCTTT.

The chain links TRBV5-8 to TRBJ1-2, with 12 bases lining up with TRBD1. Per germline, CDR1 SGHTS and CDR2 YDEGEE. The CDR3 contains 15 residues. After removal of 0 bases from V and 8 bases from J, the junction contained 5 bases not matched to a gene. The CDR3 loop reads CASSLGGQGARGYTF. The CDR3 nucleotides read TGTGCCAGCAGCTTGGGGGGACAGGGGGCGCGGGGCTACACCTTC.

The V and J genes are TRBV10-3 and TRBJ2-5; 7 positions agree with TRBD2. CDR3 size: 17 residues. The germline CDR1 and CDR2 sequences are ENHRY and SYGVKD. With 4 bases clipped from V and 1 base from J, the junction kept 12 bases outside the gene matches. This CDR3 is CAISATSFAGVQETQYF. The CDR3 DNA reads TGTGCCATCAGTGCGACGTCTTTCGCGGGGGTCCAAGAGACCCAGTACTTC.

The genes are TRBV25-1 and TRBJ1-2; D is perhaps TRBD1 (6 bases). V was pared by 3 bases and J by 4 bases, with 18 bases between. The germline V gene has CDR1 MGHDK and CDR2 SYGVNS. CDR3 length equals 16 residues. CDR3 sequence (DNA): TGTGCCAGCAGTGAGACAACAGGGTTTCGAACCTATGGCTACACCTTC. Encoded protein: CASSETTGFRTYGYTF.

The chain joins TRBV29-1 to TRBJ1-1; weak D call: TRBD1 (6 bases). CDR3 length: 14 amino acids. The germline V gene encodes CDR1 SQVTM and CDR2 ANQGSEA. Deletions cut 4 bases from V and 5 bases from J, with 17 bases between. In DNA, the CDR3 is TGCAGCGTTGTACAGGGATGGGATAGGACTGAAGCTTTCTTT. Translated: CSVVQGWDRTEAFF.

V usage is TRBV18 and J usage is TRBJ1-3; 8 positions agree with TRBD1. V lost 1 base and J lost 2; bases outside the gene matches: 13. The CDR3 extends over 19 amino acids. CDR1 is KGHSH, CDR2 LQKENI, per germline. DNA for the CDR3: TGTGCCAGCTCACCACAGCTAACCAGGGGGCCCTCAACTGGAAACACCATATATTTT. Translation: CASSPQLTRGPSTGNTIYF.

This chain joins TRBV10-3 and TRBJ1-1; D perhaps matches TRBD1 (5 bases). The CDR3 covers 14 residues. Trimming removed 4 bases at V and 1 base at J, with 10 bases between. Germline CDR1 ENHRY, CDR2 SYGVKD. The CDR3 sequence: CAISVAGSNTEAFF. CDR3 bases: TGTGCCATCAGTGTGGCAGGGTCGAACACTGAAGCTTTCTTT.

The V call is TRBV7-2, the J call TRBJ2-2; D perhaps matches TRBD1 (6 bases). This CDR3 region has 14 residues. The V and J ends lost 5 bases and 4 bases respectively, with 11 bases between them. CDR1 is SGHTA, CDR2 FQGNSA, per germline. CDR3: CASSPWTVTGELFF. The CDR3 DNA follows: TGTGCCAGCAGCCCCTGGACAGTCACCGGGGAGCTGTTTTTT. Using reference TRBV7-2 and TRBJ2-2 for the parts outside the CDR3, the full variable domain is GAGVSQSPSNKVTEKGKDVELRCDPISGHTALYWYRQSLGQGLEFLIYFQGNSAPDKSGLPSDRFSAERTGGSVSTLTIQRTQQEDSAVYLCASSPWTVTGELFFGEGSRLTVL.

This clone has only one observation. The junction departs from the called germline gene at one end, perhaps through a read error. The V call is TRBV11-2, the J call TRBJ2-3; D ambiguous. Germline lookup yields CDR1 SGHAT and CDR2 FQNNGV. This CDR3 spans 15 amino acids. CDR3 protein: CASRLGDLGTDTQYF. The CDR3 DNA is TGTGCCAGCAGATTAGGTGATTTAGGCACAGATACGCAGTATTTT.

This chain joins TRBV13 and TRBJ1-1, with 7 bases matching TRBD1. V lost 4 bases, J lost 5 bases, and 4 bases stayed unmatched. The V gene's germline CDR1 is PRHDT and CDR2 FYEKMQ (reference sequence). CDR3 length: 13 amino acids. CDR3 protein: CASSSTGKTEAFF. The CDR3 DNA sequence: TGTGCCAGCAGCTCGACAGGGAAAACTGAAGCTTTCTTT.

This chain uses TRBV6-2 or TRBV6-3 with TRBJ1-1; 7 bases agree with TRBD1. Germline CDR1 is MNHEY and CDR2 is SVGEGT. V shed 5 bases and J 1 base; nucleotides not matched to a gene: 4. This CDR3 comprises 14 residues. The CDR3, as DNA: TGTGCCAGCAGTAGGACAGGATCGAACACTGAAGCTTTCTTT. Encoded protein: CASSRTGSNTEAFF.

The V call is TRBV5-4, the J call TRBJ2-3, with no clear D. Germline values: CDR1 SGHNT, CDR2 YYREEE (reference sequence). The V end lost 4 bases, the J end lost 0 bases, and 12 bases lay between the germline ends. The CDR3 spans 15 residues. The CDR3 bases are TGTGCCAGCAGCCTGGTTCCCTCTAGCACAGATACGCAGTATTTT. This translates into CASSLVPSSTDTQYF.

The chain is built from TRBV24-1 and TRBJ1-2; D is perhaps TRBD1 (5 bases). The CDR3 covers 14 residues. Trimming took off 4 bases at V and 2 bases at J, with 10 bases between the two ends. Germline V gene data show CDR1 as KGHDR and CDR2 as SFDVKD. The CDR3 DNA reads TGTGCCACCAGTGACTTCAGGGTGAACTATGGCTACACCTTC. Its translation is CATSDFRVNYGYTF.

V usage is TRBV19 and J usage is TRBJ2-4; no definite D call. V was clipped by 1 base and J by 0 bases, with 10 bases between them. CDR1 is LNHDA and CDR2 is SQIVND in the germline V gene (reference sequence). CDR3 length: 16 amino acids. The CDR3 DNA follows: TGTGCCAGTAGTATAGCAGGTGGGCTAGCCAAAAACATTCAGTACTTC. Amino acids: CASSIAGGLAKNIQYF.

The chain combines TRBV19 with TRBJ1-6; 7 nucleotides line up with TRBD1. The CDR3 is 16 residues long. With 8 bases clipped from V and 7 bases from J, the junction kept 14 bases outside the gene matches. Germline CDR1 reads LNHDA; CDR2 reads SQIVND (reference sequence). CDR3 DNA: TGTGCCAGTTCATATCGCAGCCGACAGGGAAATTCACCCCTCCACTTT. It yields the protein CASSYRSRQGNSPLHF.